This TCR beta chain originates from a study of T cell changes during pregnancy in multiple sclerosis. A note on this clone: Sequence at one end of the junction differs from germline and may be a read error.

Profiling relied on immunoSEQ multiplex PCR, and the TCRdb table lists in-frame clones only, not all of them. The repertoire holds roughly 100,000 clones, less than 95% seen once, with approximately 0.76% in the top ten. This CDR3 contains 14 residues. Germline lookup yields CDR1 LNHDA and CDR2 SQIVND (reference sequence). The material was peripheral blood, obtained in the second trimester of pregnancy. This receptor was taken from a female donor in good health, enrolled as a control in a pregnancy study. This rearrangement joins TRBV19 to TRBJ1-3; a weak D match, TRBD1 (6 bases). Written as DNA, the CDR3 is TGTGTCAGTGGTACCAGGGGATCCGGAAACACCATATATTTT. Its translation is CVSGTRGSGNTIYF.